This T cell receptor (beta chain) is from a study of cytomegalovirus exposure and HLA in healthy donors. Study conclusions and caveats: Specificity for CMV antigens was confirmed in vitro for three of the CMV-associated chains. V- and J-gene trimming in TCR beta was tied to a missense DCLRE1C variant by an analysis performed later.

The CDR3 is 16 residues long. Per the germline V gene, CDR1 is SNHLY and CDR2 is FYNNEI. J lost 4 bases, V lost 4 bases, and 7 bases had no gene match. This clone was seen only a few times. Its antigen is as yet unknown. The PCR ran on 60 Vbeta and 13 Jbeta primers. This table comes from immunoSEQ multiplex PCR, and its TCRdb copy is limited to in-frame clones, with some not included. Here the sample spans around 150,000 clones, about 64% being singletons. The receptor was isolated from a woman aged 40 to 50 in good health and CMV-seronegative. V and J are TRBV2 and TRBJ1-4; 9 nucleotides align to TRBD1. The sequencing sample was made of PBMCs. The CDR3 region is CASSVEAGQGNEKLFF. The CDR3 DNA follows: TGTGCCAGCAGTGTAGAGGCGGGACAGGGTAATGAAAAACTGTTTTTT.